What follows are 27 T cell receptor beta chains derived from one specimen sequenced in a study of tumor-infiltrating lymphocytes in primary liver carcinoma. For each extraction, RNA and DNA were obtained together from about 21-30 mg of unsorted bulk tissue. Synthesis of TCR beta cDNA was carried out from 500 ng total RNA with a constant-region primer. For TCR beta, libraries were produced by three nested multiplex PCR rounds using slightly modified ARM-PCR. In the first two PCR rounds, TRBV1-TRBV30 forward primers were paired with a C-beta reverse primer, and each round lasted nine to ten cycles. TCRdb redid the calling of the multiplex PCR reads with MiXCR, one entry per CDR3 protein. The table has about 120,000 distinct CDR3 sequences, 55% to 70% seen once. Material: tumor-adjacent normal liver tissue. Every receptor here comes from a woman aged 55-69 years with primary liver carcinoma and hepatitis B virus infection.

The J gene is TRBJ1-2, the V gene TRBV6-5; possibly TRBD1 for D (6 bases). CDR3 size: 14 residues. Germline CDR1 is MNHEY and CDR2 is SVGAGI. CDR3 coding DNA: TGTATCAGCAGTTACTCGAACAGGGACTATGGCTACACCTTC. As protein: CISSYSNRDYGYTF.

This clonotype was observed once. Compared with germline, one end of the junction differs, possibly owing to a read error. This sequence joins TRBV29-1 and TRBJ2-1; the D gene is possibly TRBD1 (7 bases). Germline values: CDR1 SQVTM, CDR2 ANQGSEA. The CDR3 covers 12 residues. CDR3 sequence reads: CSVGRRDSEEFF. DNA for the CDR3: TGCAGCGTTGGCCGGCGGGACAGTGAGGAGTTCTTC.

A remark on this clonotype: Given a much more abundant clone one base away, this may be a read error. The chain links TRBV5-1 to TRBJ1-6, with 7 bases fitting TRBD1. Germline CDR1 SGHRS, CDR2 YFSETQ. Trimming at V came to 4 bases and at J to 10 bases, leaving 8 bases not matched to a gene. The CDR3 runs 14 residues. The CDR3 spells CASSQTGLGSPLHF. Here the CDR3 DNA reads TGCGCCAGCAGCCAGACAGGGCTAGGCTCACCCCTCCACTTT. Based on the CDR3 plus reference TRBV5-1 and TRBJ1-6, the full variable domain is KAGVTQTPRYLIKTRGQQVTLSCSPISGHRSVSWYQQTPGQGLQFLFEYFSETQRNKGNFPGRFSGRQFSNSRSEMNVSTLELGDSALYLCASSQTGLGSPLHFGNGTRLTVT.

This clonotype came up many times. The genes are TRBV10-3 and TRBJ1-1, with 7 positions matching TRBD1. V dropped 11 bases and J dropped 1; count of bases not matched to a gene: 7. In germline, CDR1 is ENHRY, CDR2 SYGVKD. The CDR3 contains 13 residues. Here the CDR3 reads CAVTGIQNTEAFF. CDR3 nucleotide sequence: TGTGCCGTGACAGGGATACAGAACACTGAAGCTTTCTTT.

As for this clonotype: Compared with germline, one end of the junction differs, possibly owing to a read error. The chain has TRBV6-1 and TRBJ2-6, with D tentatively TRBD2 (6 bases). The CDR3 has 13 residues. CDR1 and CDR2 from the germline V gene are MNHNS and SASEGT. The CDR3 region is CTSRDSGANILTF. CDR3 bases: TGTACCAGCAGGGACTCTGGGGCCAACATCCTGACTTTC.

The V call is TRBV14, the J call TRBJ1-2, with 8 positions matching TRBD1. There are 16 residues in the CDR3. CDR1 is SGHDN and CDR2 is FVKESK in the germline V gene. After removal of 6 bases from V and 14 bases from J, the junction contained 23 bases not matched to a gene. The CDR3 nucleotides are TGTGCCAGCAGTTCATACGACCAGGGGGCCGACTATGCCTATACCTTC. Its protein product is CASSSYDQGADYAYTF.

This clonotype was recorded at least ten times. This chain connects TRBV7-9 to TRBJ1-2, with TRBD1 identical over 9 bases. J lost 5 bases, V lost 2 bases, and 6 bases had no gene match. This CDR3 region has 15 residues. Germline V gene sequence: CDR1 SEHNR, CDR2 FQNEAQ (reference sequence). The CDR3 loop is CASSLPGQGRYGYTF. CDR3 nucleotide sequence: TGTGCCAGCAGCTTACCGGGACAGGGTAGATATGGCTACACCTTC.

The V call is TRBV28, the J call TRBJ2-3; 7 bases agree with TRBD1. The CDR3 is made up of 14 amino acids. The germline V gene encodes CDR1 MDHEN and CDR2 SYDVKM. The V and J ends lost 6 bases and 2 bases, in that order; junction bases with no gene match: 5. The CDR3 DNA reads as TGTGCCAGCAGGACAGGGACCCTCACAGATACGCAGTATTTT. Protein product: CASRTGTLTDTQYF.

Notes on this clonotype: The junction differs from germline at one of its ends, possibly a read error. This chain links TRBV7-8 with TRBJ2-2; TRBD2 is a possible D gene (7 bases). The CDR3 totals 15 residues. CDR1 SGHVS and CDR2 FQNEAQ come from the germline V gene. This CDR3 reads CASSLGGGYAGEVFF. Here the CDR3 DNA reads TGCGCCAGCAGCTTAGGGGGGGGATACGCCGGGGAGGTGTTTTTT. The variable domain in full, with the rest retrieved from reference TRBV7-8 and TRBJ2-2, is GAGVSQSPRYKVAKRGQDVALRCDPISGHVSLFWYQQALGQGPEFLTYFQNEAQLDKSGLPSDRFFAERPEGSVSTLKIQRTQQEDSAVYLCASSLGGGYAGEVFFGEGSRLTVL.

Remarks on this clonotype: An end of the junction does not agree with germline; a read error may underlie this. V usage is TRBV6-6 and J usage is TRBJ2-7; TRBD1 is a possible D gene (5 bases). In germline, CDR1 is MNHNY, CDR2 SVGAGI (reference sequence). This CDR3 region has 13 residues. The CDR3 nucleotides read TGTGCCAGCAGGCCCCAGGGAACCTATGAGCACTACTTC. It codes for CASRPQGTYEHYF.

This clonotype was counted at least ten times. The V and J genes are TRBV6-5 and TRBJ1-1, with 7 bases that match TRBD1. The germline gives CDR1 MNHEY, CDR2 SVGAGI. Losses at the gene ends were 2 bases for V and 4 bases for J; bases not matched to a gene: 4. The CDR3 extends over 14 amino acids. CDR3 nucleotide sequence: TGTGCCAGCAGTTACGGACAGGTCGGCACTGAAGCTTTCTTT. This sequence encodes CASSYGQVGTEAFF.

V and J are TRBV11-3 and TRBJ2-7; D uncertain. CDR3 length: 13 residues. Germline values: CDR1 SGHNT, CDR2 YENEEA. This CDR3 is CANSLRQTYEQYF. Here the CDR3 DNA reads TGTGCTAACAGCTTGAGGCAGACCTACGAGCAGTACTTC.

A note on this clonotype: One junction end disagrees with the germline gene, perhaps due to a read error. The rearrangement uses TRBV12-3 or TRBV12-4 and TRBJ2-6, with 7 nucleotides matching TRBD1. There are 18 residues in the CDR3. The CDR3 loop is CASSPRTGGSSGANVLSF. CDR3 in DNA: TGTGCCAGCAGTCCTCGGACAGGTGGCTCCTCTGGGGCCAACGTCCTGTCTTTC.

Concerning this clonotype: Its ends do not fully match the called genes, so a read error is possible. The chain combines TRBV6-5 with TRBJ1-5; no clear D gene. CDR1 and CDR2 from the germline V gene are MNHEY and SVGAGI. The CDR3 is 13 amino acids. CDR3 bases: TGTGCCAGCAGCTACTCCAGGAATCAGACCCAGCATTTT. Translation: CASSYSRNQTQHF.

With regard to this clonotype: Since the CDR3 does not end with the conserved phenylalanine or tryptophan, this likely comes from a read error. J is TRBJ2-3 and V is TRBV11-2; TRBD2 aligns across 10 bases. Germline V gene sequence: CDR1 SGHAT, CDR2 FQNNGV. The CDR3 has 15 amino acids. CDR3 DNA sequence: TGTGCCTGCAGCTCGGAACTAGCGGGACCAGATACGCAGTATTTA. It specifies CACSSELAGPDTQYL.

The chain combines TRBV29-1 with TRBJ2-7; 7 nucleotides agree with TRBD1. This CDR3 has 11 residues. In germline, CDR1 is SQVTM, CDR2 ANQGSEA. The CDR3 sequence is CSAIDRDEQYF. The CDR3 region has the DNA TGCAGTGCAATCGACAGGGACGAGCAGTACTTC.

In the case of this clonotype: At one of its ends the junction is not consistent with the germline gene, which may arise from a read error. This sequence joins TRBV29-1 and TRBJ2-7; D is perhaps TRBD2 (8 bases). The CDR3 totals 12 residues. From germline, CDR1 is SQVTM and CDR2 ANQGSEA. The CDR3 loop is CGVGGGRYEQYF. The CDR3 DNA reads as TGCGGCGTAGGGGGCGGGAGGTACGAGCAGTACTTC.

With regard to this clonotype: This sequence may be a read error, since a much larger clone differs from it by one base. The CDR3 here is CSIGRGTRYF. Written as DNA, the CDR3 is TGCAGCATTGGTAGGGGTACGCGGTATTTT. The rearrangement uses TRBV29-1 and TRBJ2-3; tentative D call: TRBD1 (5 bases). The CDR3 covers 10 residues. The V gene's germline CDR1 is SQVTM and CDR2 ANQGSEA.

Comments on this clonotype: A read error may be the cause here, since a much bigger clone is one base away. The chain has TRBV28 and TRBJ1-1; TRBD1 matches at 7 bases. This CDR3 has 15 residues. Germline V gives CDR1 MDHEN, CDR2 SYDVKM. CDR3 nucleotides: TGTGCCGGCAGGCGGGGGGGACAGCGGGTTACTGAAGCTTTCTTT. Its translation: CAGRRGGQRVTEAFF.

As for this clonotype: At one end the junction does not follow the germline gene, possibly because of a read error. V is TRBV11-2 and J is TRBJ2-7; D perhaps matches TRBD1 (5 bases). The CDR3 sequence is 12 residues long. CDR1 is SGHAT and CDR2 is FQNNGV in the germline V gene. Here the CDR3 DNA reads TGTGCTAGCAGCCATCACAGGCGCGAGCAGTACTTC. Its translation is CASSHHRREQYF.

This clonotype was seen a single time. Its ends do not fully match the called genes, so a read error is possible. The chain is built from TRBV28 and TRBJ1-5, with 7 bases matching TRBD1. The germline V gene has CDR1 MDHEN and CDR2 SYDVKM. This CDR3 has 15 residues. The CDR3: CASDRTGASNQPQHF. The DNA of the CDR3 is TGTGCCAGCGATCGAACAGGGGCAAGCAACCAGCCCCAGCATTTT.

Details on this clonotype: A much more abundant neighbour one base away suggests this may be a read error. J is TRBJ2-7 and V is TRBV2; tentative D call: TRBD2 (6 bases). This CDR3 region has 12 residues. Germline CDR1 SNHLY, CDR2 FYNNEI. CDR3 sequence reads: CASNSGAHEEYF. The CDR3 nucleotides are TGTGCCAGCAATAGCGGAGCCCACGAGGAGTACTTC.

Only a few counts were recorded for this clonotype. The rearrangement links TRBV7-9 to TRBJ1-3; D call uncertain. Trimming shortened V by 5 bases and J by 0 bases, and 8 bases separated the two germline ends. CDR1 and CDR2 from the germline V gene are SEHNR and FQNEAQ (reference sequence). The CDR3 length is 14 residues. CDR3 in amino acids: CASSTLVSGNTIYF. As DNA, the CDR3 is TGTGCCAGCAGCACGCTGGTCTCTGGAAACACCATATATTTT.

As to this clonotype: The missing conserved phenylalanine or tryptophan at the end of this CDR3 makes a read error likely. This chain joins TRBV6-5 and TRBJ1-2, with D maybe TRBD1 (5 bases). The CDR3 has 12 amino acids. V was shortened by 10 bases and J by 4 bases, with 13 bases between the two germline ends. The germline CDR1 and CDR2 sequences are MNHEY and SVGAGI. CDR3 DNA sequence: TGTGCCAACAGGCGGCAGGGCTATGGCTACACCTTA. Encoded protein: CANRRQGYGYTL.

In regard to this clonotype: A read error may be the cause here, since a much bigger clone is one base away. The chain has TRBV14 and TRBJ2-2; possible D gene TRBD2, 5 bases. The V gene's germline CDR1 is SGHDN and CDR2 FVKESK. The CDR3 sequence is 15 residues long. The CDR3: CASSPESGFIGEPFF. The DNA for the CDR3 is TGTGCCAGCAGCCCCGAGTCCGGCTTTATCGGGGAGCCGTTTTTT.

Note on this clonotype: One junction end does not reproduce the germline sequence, and a read error may be involved. J is TRBJ2-1 and V is TRBV11-2; 9 bases are a match to TRBD2. Germline V CDR1 and CDR2: SGHAT, FQNNGV. The CDR3 has 14 amino acids. DNA of the CDR3: TGTGCCAGCAACTTAGCGGGAGAGCCACTTGAGCAGTTCTTC. It is translated as CASNLAGEPLEQFF.

The CDR3 sequence is CASSQSAENDLTEVNYGYTF. CDR3 bases: TGCGCCAGCAGCCAATCAGCGGAAAATGACCTCACGGAAGTTAACTATGGCTACACCTTC. The genes are TRBV4-1 and TRBJ1-2; D is unresolved. Looked up from germline, CDR1 is MGHRA and CDR2 is YSYEKL. This CDR3 contains 20 residues. Deletions cut 2 bases from V and 1 base from J, with 26 bases between.